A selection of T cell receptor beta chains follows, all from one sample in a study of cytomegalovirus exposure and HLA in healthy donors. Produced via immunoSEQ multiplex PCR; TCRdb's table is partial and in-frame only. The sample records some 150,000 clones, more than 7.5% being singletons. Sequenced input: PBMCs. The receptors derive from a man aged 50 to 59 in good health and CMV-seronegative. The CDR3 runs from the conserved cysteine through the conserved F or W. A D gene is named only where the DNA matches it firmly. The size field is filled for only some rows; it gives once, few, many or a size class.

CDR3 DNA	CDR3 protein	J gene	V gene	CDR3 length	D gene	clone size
TGTGCCAGTAGAAAGGTTGGGGGGACAGATACGCAGTATTTT	CASRKVGGTDTQYF	TRBJ2-3	TRBV19	14	NA	NA
TGTGCCAGCATAGTCCCCGCCGGCGCGGCTAATGAAAAACTGTTTTTT	CASIVPAGAANEKLFF	TRBJ1-4	TRBV2	16	NA	few
TGTGCCAGCAGCTTAGTGGGACAGGGAGCTAACTATGGCTACACCTTC	CASSLVGQGANYGYTF	TRBJ1-2	TRBV7-8	16	TRBD1	few
TGTGCCAGCACCAGAGGACAGGGTGGTGAAGCTTTCTTT	CASTRGQGGEAFF	TRBJ1-1	TRBV6-5	13	TRBD1	NA
TGTGCCAGCAGCGTTAACAGGGAGCCAGATACGCAGTATTTT	CASSVNREPDTQYF	TRBJ2-3	TRBV9	14	NA	NA
TGTGCCAGCACCATAGGAGACAGGGGCACTCAGCCCCAGCATTTT	CASTIGDRGTQPQHF	TRBJ1-5	TRBV28	15	TRBD1	few
TGTGCCAGCAGTTCACGGGTGGTCACAGATACGCAGTATTTT	CASSSRVVTDTQYF	TRBJ2-3	TRBV2	14	NA	few
TGTGCCAGCAGCTTAGAAGGGAGCGGGGCTAGCACAGATACGCAGTATTTT	CASSLEGSGASTDTQYF	TRBJ2-3	TRBV11-1	17	TRBD2	few
TGTGCCAGCAGCAGAGGGGCTTTCTTT	CASSRGAFF	TRBJ1-1	TRBV6-4	9	NA	NA
TGCGCTACCTCCCTAGCGGGAGACTACAATGAGCAGTTCTTC	CATSLAGDYNEQFF	TRBJ2-1	TRBV10-2	14	TRBD2	NA
TGTGCCAGCTCACCCCAGGCGGTCAGGGCGGGGTATGGCTACCCCTTC	CASSPQAVRAGYGYPF	TRBJ1-2	TRBV18	16	NA	few
TGTGCCAGCAGTCCGTCGGGACAGGGTTCCAATCAGCCCCAGCATTTT	CASSPSGQGSNQPQHF	TRBJ1-5	TRBV28	16	TRBD1	few
TGTGCCACCAGCAGAGGAGGGCTAGCGGGGGGCTACGAGCAGTACTTC	CATSRGGLAGGYEQYF	TRBJ2-7	TRBV15	16	TRBD2	NA
TGTGCCTGGAGTCCCCGGGTAGCGGGACTGCAGTATTTT	CAWSPRVAGLQYF	TRBJ2-3	TRBV30	13	TRBD2	NA
TGTGCCAGCTCACCGGAGGGATACGAGCAGTACTTC	CASSPEGYEQYF	TRBJ2-7	TRBV18	12	NA	few
TGTGCCAGCAGCCCAGACAGAGCCTTCGTTGAGCAGTTCTTC	CASSPDRAFVEQFF	TRBJ2-1	TRBV9	14	NA	NA
TGTGCCATCAGTGACCAGGGGACAGTCGCTGGCTTTAGCAATCAGCCCCAGCATTTT	CAISDQGTVAGFSNQPQHF	TRBJ1-5	TRBV10-3	19	TRBD1	few
TGTGCCAGCAGCCCGGGACTAGCGGGAGTAACAGATACGCAGTATTTT	CASSPGLAGVTDTQYF	TRBJ2-3	TRBV5-8	16	TRBD2	few
TGTGCCAGCAACCCCCGAGTTGCGGGACGGTCAGGAGGCGGGGAGCTGTTTTTT	CASNPRVAGRSGGGELFF	TRBJ2-2	TRBV6-4	18	NA	NA
TGTGCCTGGAGCAACCCGGGTCGACAGGGACGTGGCTACACCTTC	CAWSNPGRQGRGYTF	TRBJ1-2	TRBV30	15	TRBD1	few
TGTGCCAGCAGCATAGACCAGACAGGGGACTATGGCTACACCTTC	CASSIDQTGDYGYTF	TRBJ1-2	TRBV7-3	15	TRBD1	few
TGTGCCAGCAGCGTAGGGAACCTGGACAGGGGGCAAGAGACCCAGTACTTC	CASSVGNLDRGQETQYF	TRBJ2-5	TRBV9	17	TRBD1	few
TGTGCCAGCAGTCCCCCCGGGACAGGGCCGAAGACCCAGTACTTC	CASSPPGTGPKTQYF	TRBJ2-5	TRBV28	15	TRBD1	NA
TGCAGCGTTGAAGAACAGGGGCGATACGAGCAGTACTTC	CSVEEQGRYEQYF	TRBJ2-7	TRBV29-1	13	TRBD1	NA
TGTGCCAGCTCTCCGAGCGGGGTAGAGACCCAGTACTTC	CASSPSGVETQYF	TRBJ2-5	TRBV6-5	13	TRBD2	few
TGTGCCAGCAGCTTAGTGCTGGCAGCGTCGAACACCGGGGAGCTGTTTTTT	CASSLVLAASNTGELFF	TRBJ2-2	TRBV7-8	17	NA	NA
TGTGCCAGCAGTTGGGGCCAGTCCTACGAGCAGTACTTC	CASSWGQSYEQYF	TRBJ2-7	TRBV27	13	NA	NA
TGCGCCAGCAGTGACACTAGCGGATTGTACGAGCAGTACTTC	CASSDTSGLYEQYF	TRBJ2-7	TRBV10-1	14	TRBD2	few
TGTGCCAGCTCACCACAGGGACACCTCAATCAGCCCCAGCATTTT	CASSPQGHLNQPQHF	TRBJ1-5	TRBV18	15	NA	few
TGTGCCAGCTCACCTCTCGGAGCGGGGTACACAGATACGCAGTATTTT	CASSPLGAGYTDTQYF	TRBJ2-3	TRBV18	16	TRBD2	few
TGTGCCAGCAGTGTCGTTCTCGGACAGGCGGGTGTAGAGACCCAGTACTTC	CASSVVLGQAGVETQYF	TRBJ2-5	TRBV2	17	TRBD1	few
TGTGCCGTCGGGGGGCCCACTAGCACAGATACGCAGTATTTT	CAVGGPTSTDTQYF	TRBJ2-3	TRBV7-6	14	NA	NA
TGTGCCAGCAGACGCGGACAGGGTCACGCTAACTATGGCTACACCTTC	CASRRGQGHANYGYTF	TRBJ1-2	TRBV27	16	TRBD1	few
TGTGCCAGCAGCTTGGGTCTAGGCATCGGGACAGATACGCAGTATTTT	CASSLGLGIGTDTQYF	TRBJ2-3	TRBV5-5	16	NA	NA
TGTGCCAGTAGTATAGATATGGGGACAGCGAGGGAGCAGTACTTC	CASSIDMGTAREQYF	TRBJ2-7	TRBV19	15	TRBD1	many
TGTGCCAGCAGCGAGACTAGGTCCCAAGAGACCCAGTACTTC	CASSETRSQETQYF	TRBJ2-5	TRBV9	14	NA	few
TGCGCCAGCAGCGCGGGACTGGCCACCTACGAGCAGTACTTC	CASSAGLATYEQYF	TRBJ2-7	TRBV5-1	14	NA	NA
TGTGCCAGCAGTTCAGAGGGTAACTATGGCTACACCTTC	CASSSEGNYGYTF	TRBJ1-2	TRBV27	13	NA	NA
TGTGCCAGCAGTTTATCCGTGTCAGGACACGGATCTGGAAACACCATATATTTT	CASSLSVSGHGSGNTIYF	TRBJ1-3	TRBV28	18	NA	few
TGCGCCAGCAGCTCCTCGACAGGGGCCGGGGAGTACTTC	CASSSSTGAGEYF	TRBJ2-4	TRBV5-1	13	TRBD1	NA
TGCAGCGCCAAGGGACAGGGGAATGAGCAGTTCTTC	CSAKGQGNEQFF	TRBJ2-1	TRBV29-1	12	TRBD1	few
TGCGCCAGCAGCCGGGAGGGGACTAGCGGGAACGAGCAGTACTTC	CASSREGTSGNEQYF	TRBJ2-7	TRBV5-1	15	TRBD2	NA
TGTGCCAGCAGTTCCCCCACAATGGAGCAGTACTTC	CASSSPTMEQYF	TRBJ2-7	TRBV6-5	12	NA	few
TGTGCCAGCAGCGCGGGACAGGGGTTGAACACTGAAGCTTTCTTT	CASSAGQGLNTEAFF	TRBJ1-1	TRBV9	15	TRBD1	few
TGTGCCAGCAGCCCTGGACTAGCGGTGGGTTCAGATACGCAGTATTTT	CASSPGLAVGSDTQYF	TRBJ2-3	TRBV9	16	TRBD2	few
TGTGCCAGCGGGGGGGGAACGCAGAGCACAGATACGCAGTATTTT	CASGGGTQSTDTQYF	TRBJ2-3	TRBV25-1	15	TRBD2	few
TGTGCCTGGAGTATGACTAGCAGGGGTCCGGCTGAGCAGTTCTTC	CAWSMTSRGPAEQFF	TRBJ2-1	TRBV30	15	NA	NA
TGTGCCAGCAGTACGAGACAGGGACTCTCCTACGAGCAGTACTTC	CASSTRQGLSYEQYF	TRBJ2-7	TRBV6-5	15	NA	NA
TGTGCCATTGCCGGGACAGGGGGTAATCAGCCCCAGCATTTT	CAIAGTGGNQPQHF	TRBJ1-5	TRBV19	14	TRBD1	NA
TGTGCCAGCTCACCATTCGGGGAGGCCGGGGAGCTGTTTTTT	CASSPFGEAGELFF	TRBJ2-2	TRBV18	14	NA	NA
TGTGCCAGCAGGGAGGAGGGAAGAAGTTCACCCCTCCACTTT	CASREEGRSSPLHF	TRBJ1-6	TRBV6-1	14	NA	few
TGTGCCAGTAGTCTCGGGACAGGGGCCTACGAGCAGTACTTC	CASSLGTGAYEQYF	TRBJ2-7	TRBV19	14	TRBD1	few
TGTGCCAGCTCACGGGACAGGGAAAACTATGGCTACACCTTC	CASSRDRENYGYTF	TRBJ1-2	TRBV18	14	TRBD1	few
TGTGCCAGCAGTGACGGCGGGAGGGCCTTCGATGAGCAGTTCTTC	CASSDGGRAFDEQFF	TRBJ2-1	TRBV6-4	15	TRBD2	NA
TGCGCCAGCAGCTTGGCACAGACGAACACTGAAGCTTTCTTT	CASSLAQTNTEAFF	TRBJ1-1	TRBV5-1	14	NA	NA